This T cell receptor (beta chain) was obtained from a study of T-cell memory formation after mild COVID-19. On the study more broadly: TCR clusters mostly belonged to single donors.

TCR alpha and TCR beta cDNA libraries carrying sample barcodes and UMIs came from 5'RACE with constant-segment primers. TCRdb passed the 5' RACE reads through MiXCR, listing each CDR3 protein once. The sample lists roughly 410,000 distinct CDR3 sequences, roughly 26% occurring once. Study-level points and caveats: Cross-reactive memory apparently joined, as some responding clones appeared in pre-infection memory. Largely, contracting CD4+ clones fell within CM and EM, and contracting CD8+ clones within EMRA.

Trimming at V came to 3 bases and at J to 6 bases, leaving 6 bases not matched to a gene. The CDR3 is 16 residues long. CDR1 is KGHDR and CDR2 is SFDVKD in the germline V gene. This clonotype occurred many times. The antigen is not known. The origin of this receptor is an adult woman who had mild COVID-19 (a few samples of this study predate the infection). Cell type and time point are not known. The sequenced sample was PBMCs or a T cell subset sorted from them (not recorded which). The chain employs TRBV24-1 and TRBJ2-2, with 10 positions matching TRBD2. The CDR3 loop is CATSDISSGSPGELFF. CDR3 coding DNA: TGTGCCACCAGTGATATCTCTAGCGGGAGCCCCGGGGAGCTGTTTTTT.